The following is a T cell receptor (beta chain) sequence with its context. Its antigen is still unknown. J was trimmed by 5 bases and V by 2 bases; bases with no gene match: 6. CDR1 and CDR2 from the germline V gene are LGHNA and YSLEER. The CDR3 is 15 amino acids. This record belongs to a study of cytomegalovirus exposure and HLA in healthy donors. Study-wide points: TCR beta chain V- and J-gene trimming was linked, in a later analysis, to a missense variant in DCLRE1C.

The study ran its PCR with 60 Vbeta and 13 Jbeta primers. The assay was immunoSEQ multiplex PCR, and TCRdb's table has in-frame clones only and misses some. Altogether about 120,000 clones are present, 77% being singletons, with the ten largest covering approximately 11%. The genes are TRBV4-3 and TRBJ2-7; 10 positions agree with TRBD1. The TCR was taken from a man between 40 and 49 years old in good health and CMV-seropositive. The sequenced sample consisted of PBMCs. The CDR3 DNA reads as TGCGCCAGCAGCCAATTGGGACAGGGGTTCCACGAGCAGTACTTC. It yields the protein CASSQLGQGFHEQYF.